These 6 T cell receptor beta chains came from one sample sequenced in a study of blood T cell repertoires in COVID-19. TCRdb keeps only in-frame clones here, not all; method: immunoSEQ multiplex PCR. Among 13,000 to 15,000 clones, 87% were seen once, and the ten largest hold 25% to 40%. Material: peripheral blood. These receptors all come from a human donor in a cohort sampled during active COVID-19.

This chain uses TRBV28 with TRBJ2-7, with TRBD1 matching over 9 bases. Trimming removed 3 bases from V and 5 bases from J; junction bases left unmatched: 8. CDR1 and CDR2 (germline): MDHEN, SYDVKM. The CDR3 has 15 amino acids. CDR3 DNA sequence: TGTGCCAGCAGTTTCCTAACCGGGACAGGGAACGAGCAGTACTTC. Amino acid sequence: CASSFLTGTGNEQYF.

The chain combines TRBV12-5 with TRBJ2-1, with 10 bases aligning to TRBD1. Germline V CDR1 and CDR2: LGHNT, FRNRAP. The CDR3 is made up of 17 amino acids. Unmatched junction bases numbered 4, after V lost 0 bases and J lost 2 bases. CDR3 sequence: CASGLVSGTGAYNEQFF. CDR3 bases: TGTGCTAGTGGTTTGGTAAGTGGGACAGGGGCCTACAATGAGCAGTTCTTC. The variable domain in full, with the rest retrieved from reference TRBV12-5 and TRBJ2-1, is DARVTQTPRHKVTEMGQEVTMRCQPILGHNTVFWYRQTMMQGLELLAYFRNRAPLDDSGMPKDRFSAEMPDATLATLKIQPSEPRDSAVYFCASGLVSGTGAYNEQFFGPGTRLTVL.

V and J are TRBV28 and TRBJ2-4, with 8 bases fitting TRBD1. CDR3 length: 13 residues. Germline CDR1 and CDR2: MDHEN and SYDVKM. Trimming at V came to 8 bases and at J to 6 bases, leaving 6 bases not matched to a gene. The CDR3 here is CASGPGTGNIQYF. CDR3 DNA: TGTGCCAGCGGACCCGGGACAGGAAACATTCAGTACTTC.

This clone was detected only once. This chain links TRBV27 with TRBJ1-2, with D unresolved. The CDR3 totals 12 residues. The V end lost 8 bases, the J end lost 8 bases, and 15 bases lay between the germline ends. Germline CDR1 is MNHEY and CDR2 is SMNVEV (reference sequence). The CDR3 bases are TGTGCCAGCCGAGACTTATCTAGGGGCTACACCTTC. Amino acids: CASRDLSRGYTF.

The rearrangement joins TRBV11-3 to TRBJ2-7, with no clear D. Trimming left V 0 bases short and J 2 bases short, with 5 bases between. This CDR3 is built from 13 residues. From germline, CDR1 is SGHNT and CDR2 YENEEA. CDR3 DNA: TGTGCCAGCAGCTTAGAGGGCGCCTACGAGCAGTACTTC. Protein sequence: CASSLEGAYEQYF.

The rearrangement links TRBV18 to TRBJ1-4, with no clear D. The V gene lost 8 bases and the J gene lost 5 bases, with 9 bases spanning the gap. Germline-derived CDR1 and CDR2 are KGHSH and LQKENI. CDR3 length: 12 amino acids. The CDR3 region is CASGPLNEKLFF. Written as DNA, the CDR3 is TGTGCCAGCGGGCCGCTAAATGAAAAACTGTTTTTT.